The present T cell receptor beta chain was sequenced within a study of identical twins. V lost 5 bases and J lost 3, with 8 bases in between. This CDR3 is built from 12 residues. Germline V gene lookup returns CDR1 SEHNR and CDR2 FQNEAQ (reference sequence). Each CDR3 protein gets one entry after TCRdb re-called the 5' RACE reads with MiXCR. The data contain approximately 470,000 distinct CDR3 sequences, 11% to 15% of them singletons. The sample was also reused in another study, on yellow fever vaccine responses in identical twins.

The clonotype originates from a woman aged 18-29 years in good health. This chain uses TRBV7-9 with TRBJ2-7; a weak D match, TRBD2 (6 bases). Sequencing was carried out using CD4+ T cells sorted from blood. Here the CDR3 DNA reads TGTGCCAGCAGCGAGGGACTCTACGAGCAGTACTTC. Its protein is CASSEGLYEQYF.